This TCR beta chain was captured by sequencing in a study of post-analysis software for immune sequencing data. Study in general: As for disease course, relapsing-remitting, secondary progressive and progressive-relapsing multiple sclerosis were all included.

General study findings and limits: A handful of TRBV segments were significantly more frequent in patients than in controls. TRBV5-6, TRBV5-1 and TRBV20-1 were among these segments. Significantly lower normalized Chao1 diversity was found in patients with multiple sclerosis relative to controls. Those samples that were prepared in the same batch co-clustered strongly by F measure.

The germline V and J ends were trimmed by 2 bases and 5 bases, with 10 bases remaining between them. The CDR3 is 14 residues long. Tagging with unique molecular identifiers was a feature of the TCR beta cDNA libraries. T cells, roughly 1 to 10 million of them, yielded 500,000 to 600,000 cDNA molecules. TCRdb re-called the PCR reads through MiXCR, storing one row per CDR3 protein. This table holds approximately 570,000 distinct CDR3 sequences, 44% found once. Worth noting for this clonotype: Its target is unknown.

The receptor was derived from a girl aged 5-17 years with multiple sclerosis. The sample consisted of blood. The chain has TRBV12-3 or TRBV12-4 and TRBJ2-1; D gene uncertain. The CDR3 spells CASSLNQMNNEQFF. As DNA, the CDR3 is TGTGCCAGCAGTTTAAACCAAATGAACAATGAGCAGTTCTTC.